The following is a TCR beta chain sequence with its context. Its antigen is still unknown. The record originates from a study of blood T cell dynamics during melanoma immunotherapy. The data were produced by immunoSEQ multiplex PCR, yet TCRdb's version contains in-frame clones alone and is incomplete. The table has some 20,000 clones, about 85% seen once. The sample's time point: week 3, after first cycle of checkpoint inhibitor. Prior systemic cancer therapy, immunosuppressant use and other active malignancies excluded patients. With V trimmed by 5 bases and J by 3 bases, 6 bases remained unmatched. This CDR3 has 15 amino acids. CDR1 LNHDA and CDR2 SQIVND come from the germline V gene (reference sequence). Study conclusions and caveats: Clones driving repertoire changes may be melanoma-specific or general immune activation. Unlike progressors, later disease-control patients had W3 repertoires gaining clonality or diversity.

The rearrangement links TRBV19 to TRBJ2-3; 9 bases fit TRBD1. The receptor comes from a human donor with melanoma. The source material was blood, sampled from a patient treated with checkpoint blockade. Here the CDR3 reads CASSLGQGRTDTQYF. The CDR3 region has the DNA TGTGCCAGTAGTTTGGGACAGGGAAGGACAGATACGCAGTATTTT.